This TCR beta chain emerged from a study of blood T cell repertoires in COVID-19. About the research overall: Donors in the United States, Italy and Spain gave samples during acute or convalescent COVID-19. PBMCs, B-cell-depleted T cells, or T cells were the source of the cDNA or gDNA that made up the material.

V dropped 0 bases and J dropped 4 bases, with 6 bases sitting between them. CDR3 length equals 13 residues. Germline assignment: CDR1 LGHDT and CDR2 YNNKEL (reference sequence). Sequencing used immunoSEQ multiplex PCR; TCRdb keeps in-frame clones, though not all of them. Here the sample spans 150,000 to 250,000 clones, 65% to 85% being singletons. Participants, about 18 to 89 years old, spanned about 26 US areas. Recovered participants had two consecutive negative NP/OP PCR tests, healthcare professional clearance, or symptom resolution. Sequenced sample: PBMCs or T cells enriched from blood (not recorded which). The receptor was isolated from a middle-aged man who had recovered from COVID-19. J is TRBJ1-1 and V is TRBV3-1 (or the pseudogene TRBV3-2); D unresolved. The CDR3 DNA reads TGTGCCAGCAGCCAAGACGGGGTCACTGAAGCTTTCTTT. Translated, it gives CASSQDGVTEAFF.